This T cell receptor beta chain was sequenced in a study of cytomegalovirus exposure and HLA in healthy donors. Whole-study results and caveats: The study listed under 200 cytomegalovirus-associated TCR beta chains.

Data came from immunoSEQ multiplex PCR; TCRdb stores just in-frame clones and leaves some out. The sample carries about 160,000 clones, around 92% recorded once. In regard to this clone: The antigen is unknown.

The CDR3 has 14 residues. Germline loops: CDR1 GTSNPN, CDR2 SVGIG (reference sequence). V was pared by 0 bases and J by 0 bases, with 6 bases between. Sequencing was performed on PBMCs. V usage is TRBV30 and J usage is TRBJ1-3; no firm D call. This receptor was taken from a man younger than 35 in good health and CMV-seropositive. The CDR3 loop reads CAWSVAASGNTIYF. The CDR3 DNA is TGTGCCTGGAGTGTAGCGGCCTCTGGAAACACCATATATTTT.